These 24 T cell receptor beta chains came from one sample sequenced in a study of beta chain features in type 1 diabetes. Every bit of the isolated RNA underwent reverse transcription, so sequencing read expressed TCRB transcripts. Sequencing used immunoSEQ multiplex PCR; TCRdb keeps in-frame clones, though not all of them. The sample includes almost 350,000 clones, roughly 8% of them seen just once. Sequencing was done on a sample of central memory CD4+ T cells from blood. The receptors were gathered from a woman aged 18-30 years in good health.

Only a few counts were recorded for this clone. A read error is possible here, since a much larger clone lies one base away. Other DNA sequences of this sample code for an identical CDR3. The chain recombines TRBV7-2 with TRBJ1-1; perhaps TRBD1 as D (6 bases). The CDR3 covers 13 residues. V lost 3 bases to trimming and J lost 1 base, with 6 bases between them. Per germline, CDR1 SGHTA and CDR2 FQGNSA. CDR3 nucleotides: TGTGCCAGCAGCTTGACAGGGAACACTGAAGCTTTCTTT. As protein: CASSLTGNTEAFF.

This clone was picked up a small number of times. J is TRBJ2-3 and V is TRBV6-6, with TRBD1 identical over 8 bases. V shed 7 bases, J shed 5 bases, and the junction held 14 bases outside the gene matches. The germline gives CDR1 MNHNY, CDR2 SVGAGI (reference sequence). This CDR3 contains 16 residues. CDR3 region: CASKLDATGVGDTQYF. The CDR3 nucleotides read TGTGCCAGCAAACTGGACGCGACAGGGGTTGGAGATACGCAGTATTTT.

The V call is TRBV13, the J call TRBJ2-7, with D unclear. This CDR3 contains 11 residues. V was shortened by 2 bases and J by 6 bases, with 5 bases between the two germline ends. CDR1 and CDR2 (germline): PRHDT, FYEKMQ (reference sequence). DNA for the CDR3: TGTGCCAGCAGCTTACAGGCCGAGCAGTACTTC. It is translated as CASSLQAEQYF. Full variable domain (rest looked up from reference TRBV13 and TRBJ2-7): AAGVIQSPRHLIKEKRETATLKCYPIPRHDTVYWYQQGPGQDPQFLISFYEKMQSDKGSIPDRFSAQQFSDYHSELNMSSLELGDSALYFCASSLQAEQYFGPGTRLTVT.

This clone was counted at least ten times. The gene calls are TRBV9 and TRBJ1-5; D ambiguous. The germline CDR1 and CDR2 sequences are SGDLS and YYNGEE. This CDR3 has 14 amino acids. V lost 0 bases and J 0 bases, leaving 4 bases between the germline ends. The DNA for the CDR3 is TGTGCCAGCAGCGTAGGCGGTAGCAATCAGCCCCAGCATTTT. This sequence encodes CASSVGGSNQPQHF.

The chain has TRBV7-2 and TRBJ2-7, with 7 bases that match TRBD2. The V gene's germline CDR1 is SGHTA and CDR2 FQGNSA. CDR3 length: 16 amino acids. Losses at the gene ends were 3 bases for V and 2 bases for J; bases not matched to a gene: 10. The CDR3 DNA is TGTGCCAGCAGCTTCCTTGGGGCTAGCGGAGCCTACGAGCAGTACTTC. This sequence encodes CASSFLGASGAYEQYF.

This clone has only a few counts. V usage is TRBV7-3 and J usage is TRBJ2-1; 12 bases align to TRBD2. Looked up from germline, CDR1 is SGHTA and CDR2 is FQGTGA. The trim removed 5 bases at V and 9 bases at J, leaving 8 bases unmatched. This CDR3 spans 15 amino acids. CDR3 nucleotides: TGTGCCAGCAGCATAAGACTAGCGGGAGACGGTGAGCAGTTCTTC. Protein sequence: CASSIRLAGDGEQFF.

Only a few counts were recorded for this clone. The rearrangement joins TRBV6-6 to TRBJ2-7, with TRBD2 matching 7 bases. Germline V gives CDR1 MNHNY, CDR2 SVGAGI (reference sequence). Trimming took 3 bases from V and 7 from J; bases not matched to a gene: 9. This CDR3 comprises 14 residues. The CDR3 sequence is CASSYRTSVYEQYF. The CDR3, as DNA: TGTGCCAGCAGTTATCGTACTAGCGTTTATGAGCAGTACTTC.

This sequence joins TRBV27 and TRBJ2-5; 7 nucleotides line up with TRBD2. This CDR3 is built from 15 residues. CDR1 is MNHEY, CDR2 SMNVEV, per germline (reference sequence). The V segment lost 2 bases and the J segment 5 bases; nucleotides outside the gene matches: 8. In nucleotides, the CDR3 is TGTGCCAGCAGTTTAGGGACTACCAGGATGGAGACCCAGTACTTC. It codes for CASSLGTTRMETQYF.

This clone was recorded at least ten times. V and J are TRBV27 and TRBJ2-7, with 11 bases lining up with TRBD1. The CDR3 runs to 13 residues. Losses at the gene ends were 6 bases for V and 3 bases for J; bases not matched to a gene: 1. CDR1 and CDR2 (germline): MNHEY, SMNVEV (reference sequence). The chain's CDR3 is CASRGQGVYEQYF. CDR3 DNA: TGTGCCAGCAGGGGACAGGGGGTCTACGAGCAGTACTTC.

The chain uses TRBV7-9 and TRBJ2-1; D not certain. The CDR3 is 14 amino acids. Germline V gene sequence: CDR1 SEHNR, CDR2 FQNEAQ (reference sequence). The V and J ends lost 2 bases and 6 bases respectively, with 11 bases between them. Here the CDR3 DNA reads TGTGCCAGCAGCTTATTGTCCCTAGTCAATGAGCAGTTCTTC. This codes for CASSLLSLVNEQFF.

This clone has ten or more counts. The rearrangement joins TRBV7-3 to TRBJ2-3, with D maybe TRBD1 (7 bases). There are 15 residues in the CDR3. Trimming shortened V by 5 bases and J by 0 bases, and 12 bases separated the two germline ends. Germline CDR1 is SGHTA and CDR2 is FQGTGA. The CDR3 sequence is CASSPRGDSTDTQYF. CDR3 DNA: TGTGCCAGCAGCCCCAGGGGGGATAGCACAGATACGCAGTATTTT.

This clone came up a few times. The V call is TRBV2, the J call TRBJ2-5; D is unclear. In germline, CDR1 is SNHLY, CDR2 FYNNEI. Trimming left V 6 bases short and J 3 bases short, with 5 bases between. The CDR3 has 11 residues. The CDR3: CASRGEETQYF. The CDR3 DNA reads as TGTGCCAGCAGAGGTGAAGAGACCCAGTACTTC.

The CDR3 nucleotides are TGTGCCAGCAGTTTTAATGACAGGGTCTATGGCTACACCTTC. Translation: CASSFNDRVYGYTF. The chain couples TRBV28 to TRBJ1-2, with 7 bases lining up with TRBD1. Germline V CDR1 and CDR2: MDHEN, SYDVKM. The V segment lost 3 bases and the J segment 4 bases; nucleotides outside the gene matches: 5. The CDR3 is 14 residues long.

This chain links TRBV4-3 with TRBJ2-7, with TRBD2 matching 12 bases. V dropped 2 bases and J dropped 1; count of bases not matched to a gene: 6. CDR1 is LGHNA and CDR2 is YSLEER in the germline V gene. CDR3 length equals 17 residues. CDR3: CASSQQIGLAGSYEQYF. CDR3 nucleotide sequence: TGCGCCAGCAGCCAACAAATAGGACTAGCGGGGTCCTACGAGCAGTACTTC.

This sequence joins TRBV4-2 and TRBJ1-4; D gene uncertain. The CDR3 consists of 17 residues. CDR1 is LGHNA, CDR2 YNFKEQ, per germline. V was cut by 1 base and J by 0 bases, with 12 bases left in between. The CDR3 DNA reads as TGTGCCAGCAGCCAAGGAGCAGCGTCTGCAACTAATGAAAAACTGTTTTTT. Encoded protein: CASSQGAASATNEKLFF.

V and J are TRBV7-2 and TRBJ2-1, with 7 bases aligning to TRBD2. CDR3 length: 15 amino acids. The ends lost 2 bases at V and 5 bases at J; junction bases unmatched: 6. The germline gives CDR1 SGHTA, CDR2 FQGNSA. The CDR3 DNA reads as TGTGCCAGCAGCTTAAGAACTAGCGCCCACAATGAGCAGTTCTTC. Amino acid sequence: CASSLRTSAHNEQFF.

This clone was recorded at least ten times. The chain joins TRBV18 to TRBJ2-7, with a tentative D call TRBD1 (6 bases). Between the trimmed V and J ends, which lost 0 bases and 0 bases, there was a span of 9 bases. Germline V lookup: CDR1 KGHSH, CDR2 LQKENI. The CDR3 is 15 residues long. CDR3 residues: CASSPPGHLSYEQYF. In DNA form, the CDR3 reads TGTGCCAGCTCACCACCGGGACACCTCTCCTACGAGCAGTACTTC.

The table lists this clone with many counts. V usage is TRBV6-6 and J usage is TRBJ2-7; 9 bases match TRBD2. The CDR3 is 15 amino acids. Looked up from germline, CDR1 is MNHNY and CDR2 is SVGAGI (reference sequence). With V trimmed by 4 bases and J by 3 bases, 7 bases remained unmatched. The CDR3 DNA is TGTGCCAGCAGTTCCAAAGCGGGAGGAGTCTACGAGCAGTACTTC. Its translation is CASSSKAGGVYEQYF.

This clone was seen a few times. The rearrangement uses TRBV28 and TRBJ2-3, with D possibly being TRBD1 or TRBD2 (5 bases each). V gave up 4 bases and J gave up 0 bases, with 17 bases separating them. Looked up from germline, CDR1 is MDHEN and CDR2 is SYDVKM. The CDR3 is 17 residues long. In DNA, the CDR3 is TGTGCCAGCAGTTCCCCGAGGGACCCTTTAAGCACAGATACGCAGTATTTT. This translates into CASSSPRDPLSTDTQYF.

There are a few counts of this clone. The V call is TRBV4-1, the J call TRBJ2-5, with 7 bases fitting TRBD2. This CDR3 region has 14 residues. Germline CDR1 reads MGHRA; CDR2 reads YSYEKL. J lost 1 base, V lost 4 bases, and 3 bases had no gene match. The CDR3 is CASSPGTTQETQYF. In DNA form, the CDR3 reads TGCGCCAGCAGCCCCGGGACTACCCAAGAGACCCAGTACTTC.

This clone was observed a handful of times. The rearrangement links TRBV28 to TRBJ2-1, with unresolved D. V lost 5 bases to trimming and J lost 4 bases, with 18 bases between them. Looked up from germline, CDR1 is MDHEN and CDR2 is SYDVKM. CDR3 length: 16 residues. The CDR3 loop reads CASSGAAWADYNEQFF. In nucleotides, the CDR3 is TGTGCCAGCAGTGGTGCGGCATGGGCGGATTACAATGAGCAGTTCTTC.

This clone appeared a few times. The chain links TRBV19 to TRBJ2-3, with 8 bases identical to TRBD2. Germline assignment: CDR1 LNHDA and CDR2 SQIVND (reference sequence). The CDR3 spans 13 residues. V lost 7 bases, J lost 1 base, and 1 base stayed unmatched. The CDR3 is CASKTSGTDTQYF. The CDR3 bases are TGTGCCAGTAAGACTAGCGGCACAGATACGCAGTATTTT.

This clone was picked up many times. The genes are TRBV7-2 and TRBJ2-1; D remains ambiguous. Per germline, CDR1 SGHTA and CDR2 FQGNSA. Trimming took off 3 bases at V and 7 bases at J, with 7 bases between the two ends. There are 12 residues in the CDR3. As DNA, the CDR3 is TGTGCCAGCAGCTTTATCGGAAATGAGCAGTTCTTC. It encodes CASSFIGNEQFF.

This clone was seen a handful of times. This sequence joins TRBV11-2 and TRBJ2-1; 8 bases align to TRBD1. Germline assignment: CDR1 SGHAT and CDR2 FQNNGV. The CDR3 sequence is 14 residues long. V lost 4 bases to trimming and J lost 2 bases; unmatched junction nucleotides: 1. The CDR3 loop reads CASSSGQAYNEQFF. CDR3 sequence (DNA): TGTGCCAGCAGCTCGGGACAGGCCTACAATGAGCAGTTCTTC. Supplemented by reference TRBV11-2 and TRBJ2-1, the full variable domain reads EAGVAQSPRYKIIEKRQSVAFWCNPISGHATLYWYQQILGQGPKLLIQFQNNGVVDDSQLPKDRFSAERLKGVDSTLKIQPAKLEDSAVYLCASSSGQAYNEQFFGPGTRLTVL.